This note documents a single T cell receptor beta chain sequence. Its antigen is still unknown. Germline assignment: CDR1 SGHKS and CDR2 YYEKEE (reference sequence). This CDR3 is built from 14 residues. Trimming took off 0 bases at V and 4 bases at J, with 8 bases between the two ends. Clones were read by immunoSEQ multiplex PCR, and TCRdb kept only the in-frame ones, dropping some. The repertoire has 70,000 to 95,000 clones, 88% of them found once; the top ten carry roughly 4%. This sample was taken from a study of OX40 agonist ivuxolimab in advanced cancers. Overall study: Every 2 weeks, patients got intravenous ivuxolimab at one of six dose levels (0.01-10 mg/kg). Study-level points and caveats: In the 0.1 to 3.0 mg/kg range, CD4+ and CD8+ blood T cells had expanded clonally by week 6.

Blood samples were obtained at baseline, cycle 4 day 1, and cycle 7 day 1. Specimen: CD4+ or CD8+ T cells sorted from blood, collected in a trial of the OX40 agonist ivuxolimab. The receptor was isolated from an adult with an advanced solid tumor such as melanoma, head and neck, liver or kidney cancer. V usage is TRBV5-5 and J usage is TRBJ1-3, with D possibly being TRBD1 (6 bases). The CDR3 DNA follows: TGTGCCAGCAGCTTGGCGGGGGCCGGAAACACCATATATTTT. Amino acid sequence: CASSLAGAGNTIYF. Together with reference TRBV5-5 and TRBJ1-3, the CDR3 gives the full variable domain: DAGVTQSPTHLIKTRGQQVTLRCSPISGHKSVSWYQQVLGQGPQFIFQYYEKEERGRGNFPDRFSARQFPNYSSELNVNALLLGDSALYLCASSLAGAGNTIYFGEGSWLTVV.